This T cell receptor (beta chain) was captured by sequencing in a study of cytomegalovirus exposure and HLA in healthy donors. 60 Vbeta and 13 Jbeta primers were used in PCR. Generated by immunoSEQ multiplex PCR, the TCRdb table keeps only in-frame clones and is missing some. The repertoire holds about 140,000 clones, with roughly 85% as singletons. Germline CDR1 and CDR2: MDHEN and SYDVKM. The CDR3 loop spans 13 amino acids. The germline V and J ends were trimmed by 2 bases and 3 bases, with 8 bases remaining between them. The sequence derives from a man aged 35 to 55 in good health and CMV-seropositive. The sequencing sample was made of PBMCs. V and J are TRBV28 and TRBJ2-7, with D perhaps matching TRBD1 (6 bases). The CDR3 loop is CASSLGQNYEQYF. As DNA, the CDR3 is TGTGCCAGCAGTTTAGGACAGAACTACGAGCAGTACTTC.